The rows below give T cell receptor beta chains drawn from one sample of a study of blood T cell repertoires in COVID-19. Libraries were prepared by immunoSEQ multiplex PCR; TCRdb keeps only in-frame clonotypes and omits some of them. Found here are approximately 220,000 clones, roughly four fifths of them singletons; the top ten hold roughly 1.3%. The sequencing sample was made of PBMCs or T cells enriched from blood (not recorded which). The receptors were sampled from a woman between 40 and 55 years old with acute COVID-19. CDR3s include the opening cysteine and the closing phenylalanine or tryptophan. Fields, in order: clone size, J gene, D gene, V gene, CDR3 DNA, CDR3 protein. A D gene is named only where the DNA matches it firmly. Clone size appears in some rows only: once, few, many, or a class for an expanded clone.

>-|TRBJ2-1|TRBD1|TRBV6-5
TGTGCCAGCAAGATCGGGGACAGGGGGCCCTCTGAGCAGTTCTTC
CASKIGDRGPSEQFF
>-|TRBJ1-5|-|TRBV6-4
TGTGCCAGCAGTGACCAGGAAGGTCAGCCCCAGCATTTT
CASSDQEGQPQHF
>-|TRBJ1-6|-|TRBV5-6
TGTGCCTCCCTGACGGGGGGATCACCCCTCCACTTT
CASLTGGSPLHF
>-|TRBJ1-1|TRBD1|TRBV30
TGTGCCTGGAAGAGGTCCCGAGGGACAGGGGCGAACACTGAAGCTTTCTTT
CAWKRSRGTGANTEAFF
>-|TRBJ1-1|-|TRBV3-1/TRBV3-2
TGTGCCAGCAGCCAACGTCAGGGGACTGAAGCTTTCTTT
CASSQRQGTEAFF
>once|TRBJ2-7|-|TRBV27
TGTGCCAGCAGTTTAGATTCTACGAGAGGCACCTACGAGCAGTACTTC
CASSLDSTRGTYEQYF
>-|TRBJ1-5|TRBD1|TRBV10-3
TGTGCCATCAGTGAACGGGACAGGGGGCAACAGCCCCAGCATTTT
CAISERDRGQQPQHF
>-|TRBJ2-1|-|TRBV11-2
TGTGCCAGCAGCCTGCGACAGGATGATGAGCAGTTCTTC
CASSLRQDDEQFF
>-|TRBJ2-7|-|TRBV5-1
TGCGCCAGCAGGCCTGGACAGAGCTACGAGCAGTACTTC
CASRPGQSYEQYF
>-|TRBJ1-1|-|TRBV29-1
TGCAGCTCCCGGGGGGGGCTGAACACTGAAGCTTTCTTT
CSSRGGLNTEAFF
>-|TRBJ1-1|TRBD1|TRBV18
TGTGCCAGCTCGGATCAGGGGGATCGGACTGAAGCTTTCTTT
CASSDQGDRTEAFF
>-|TRBJ2-1|TRBD2|TRBV27
TGTGCCAGCAGTGTGCCGGGACTAAACTCATACAATGAGCAGTTCTTC
CASSVPGLNSYNEQFF
>-|TRBJ2-1|-|TRBV5-4
TGTGCCAGCAGCTTCCAGGGGAGCAATGAGCAGTTCTTC
CASSFQGSNEQFF
>-|TRBJ1-5|-|TRBV6-5
TGTGCCAGCAAGCCACAGGGAAGAGAGCCCCAGCATTTT
CASKPQGREPQHF
>-|TRBJ2-2|TRBD2|TRBV14
TGTGCCAGCAGCCAAGATCTCAGCGGGAGGGGCGGGGAGCTGTTTTTT
CASSQDLSGRGGELFF
>-|TRBJ2-7|-|TRBV5-4
TGTGCCAGCAGCTTGGCCTCGGGACTTGCGGGCGAGCAGTACTTC
CASSLASGLAGEQYF
>-|TRBJ1-1|-|TRBV5-5
TGTGCCAGCAGCTTGCAGGTGGGGAACACTGAAGCTTTCTTT
CASSLQVGNTEAFF
>-|TRBJ2-5|TRBD1|TRBV5-1
TGCGCCAGCAGCGTGACAGGGGGGAGGCAAGAGACCCAGTACTTC
CASSVTGGRQETQYF
>few|TRBJ1-6|-|TRBV10-2
TGCGCCAGCACTCAGGACAGCTATAATTCACCCCTCCACTTT
CASTQDSYNSPLHF
>-|TRBJ2-1|TRBD1|TRBV20-1
TGCAGTGCGAGTCAGGGGGCGCGTGAGCAGTTCTTC
CSASQGAREQFF
>once|TRBJ2-2|TRBD2|TRBV25-1
TGTGCCAGCAGTGACCCCCCCGGGCGGGGGGGTGGAACCGGGGAGCTGTTTTTT
CASSDPPGRGGGTGELFF
>-|TRBJ1-1|-|TRBV19
TGTGCCAGTAGTGACTCTCCGAACACTGAAGCTTTCTTT
CASSDSPNTEAFF
>-|TRBJ2-3|TRBD2|TRBV4-2
TGTGCCAGCAGCGGCCCCGGGACTAGCGGGAGGAGCACAGATACGCAGTATTTT
CASSGPGTSGRSTDTQYF
>-|TRBJ1-1|-|TRBV6-5
TGTGCCAGCAGTTACTTCGGAGACACTGAAGCTTTCTTT
CASSYFGDTEAFF
>-|TRBJ2-7|-|TRBV7-9
TGTGCCAGCAGCCCCTCCCACGAGCAGTACTTC
CASSPSHEQYF
>-|TRBJ2-1|-|TRBV7-2
TGTGCCAGCAGCTTCCGGGACTCCTACAATGAGCAGTTCTTC
CASSFRDSYNEQFF
>-|TRBJ1-1|-|TRBV21-1
TGTGCCAGCAGCAAAAATCTTAGGTTTACAGGGACATCAAGTAGCACTGAAGCTTTCTTT
CASSKNLRFTGTSSSTEAFF
>once|TRBJ1-2|-|TRBV4-1
TGCGCCAGCAGCCAATTCGACAAGAATGGCTACACCTTC
CASSQFDKNGYTF
>-|TRBJ2-2|TRBD1|TRBV6-4
TGTGCCAGCAGTCGACAGGGGGGCACCGGGGAGCTGTTTTTT
CASSRQGGTGELFF
>once|TRBJ1-1|-|TRBV5-4
TGTGCCAGCATCCCTCGGGACAAGAACACTGAAGCTTTCTTT
CASIPRDKNTEAFF
>-|TRBJ2-7|-|TRBV5-8
TGTGCCAGCAGCTTGTCTGGCAGTTATCCGTGGGAGCAGTACTTC
CASSLSGSYPWEQYF
>-|TRBJ2-2|-|TRBV5-1
TGCGCCAGCAGCTTGGATGAGTCCGGGGAGCTGTTTTTT
CASSLDESGELFF